One sample yielded the 28 T cell receptor beta chains listed below, sequenced in a study of cytomegalovirus exposure and HLA in healthy donors (dated by TCRdb to between 2016 and 2019). The library was obtained by the immunoSEQ multiplex PCR assay. For the multiplex PCR, a mixture combining 60 forward primers for TCR Vbeta segments and 13 reverse primers for TCR Jbeta segments was used. TCRdb mirrors the immuneACCESS table, restricted to in-frame sequences. Some clones are absent from its copies; in checked studies, under half trace to an unresolved V gene, and the reason for the others is unknown. The sample has approximately 170,000 clones on record, 70% of them singletons. The ten largest clones take up around 4.6% of the sample. The source material was PBMCs. Receptors were obtained from a man aged 18 to 35 in good health and CMV-seropositive.

This rearrangement joins TRBV7-3 to TRBJ2-2; tentative D call: TRBD1 (6 bases). V lost 5 bases and J 4 bases, leaving 11 bases between the germline ends. The CDR3 runs to 14 residues. Germline V CDR1 and CDR2: SGHTA, FQGTGA. CDR3 nucleotides: TGTGCCAGCAGCCCTGGGGGCCGCACCGGGGAGCTGTTTTTT. It translates to CASSPGGRTGELFF.

This chain uses TRBV4-1 with TRBJ1-6, with 9 nucleotides matching TRBD1. The J segment lost 7 bases and the V segment lost 5 bases, leaving 18 bases of the junction unmatched. Germline CDR1 MGHRA, CDR2 YSYEKL. CDR3 length: 19 residues. The CDR3 nucleotides are TGCGCCAGCAGCTCCCCCGAGACAGGGGGGGAAATATGGAATTCACCCCTCCACTTT. It specifies CASSSPETGGEIWNSPLHF.

The chain uses TRBV30 and TRBJ2-3; maybe TRBD1 (6 bases). The CDR3 is made up of 16 amino acids. V was cut by 1 base and J by 6 bases, with 20 bases left in between. Looked up from germline, CDR1 is GTSNPN and CDR2 is SVGIG (reference sequence). The CDR3 DNA reads as TGTGCCTGGAGTGGGACGGACAGTTCGAACGGGGATACGCAGTATTTT. This codes for CAWSGTDSSNGDTQYF.

V and J are TRBV5-4 and TRBJ2-7; weak D call: TRBD2 (6 bases). CDR3 length: 14 residues. CDR1 and CDR2 (germline): SGHNT, YYREEE (reference sequence). V lost 3 bases and J lost 5, with 15 bases in between. The DNA of the CDR3 is TGTGCCAGCAGCTCCATCTCGGGGGAGAACGAGCAGTACGTC. This translates into CASSSISGENEQYV.

The chain carries TRBV29-1 and TRBJ2-3, with TRBD2 as a possible D gene (6 bases). V lost 4 bases, J lost 2 bases, and 10 bases lay in between. In germline, CDR1 is SQVTM, CDR2 ANQGSEA. This CDR3 comprises 13 residues. The CDR3 sequence: CSVASANTDTQYF. CDR3 sequence (DNA): TGCAGCGTTGCTAGCGCGAACACAGATACGCAGTATTTT.

The J gene is TRBJ2-2, the V gene TRBV5-1; TRBD2 agrees at 14 bases. The CDR3 runs 16 residues. Germline trimming cut 3 bases from V and 7 bases from J; bases unmatched to any gene: 5. CDR1 is SGHRS and CDR2 is YFSETQ in the germline V gene. For the CDR3, the DNA is TGCGCCAGCAGCTCGTCCGGGACTAGCGGGAGCGGGGAGCTGTTTTTT. Amino acids: CASSSSGTSGSGELFF.

The rearrangement uses TRBV27 and TRBJ2-3; 10 bases agree with TRBD1. This CDR3 is built from 13 residues. Looked up from germline, CDR1 is MNHEY and CDR2 is SMNVEV (reference sequence). V shed 5 bases and J 10 bases; nucleotides not matched to a gene: 6. The CDR3 nucleotides read TGTGCCAGCAGTCCGGGACAGGGGTTCCCGCAGTATTTT. The encoded protein is CASSPGQGFPQYF.

This chain joins TRBV18 and TRBJ2-1; 10 positions match TRBD2. Trimming at V came to 4 bases and at J to 9 bases, leaving 15 bases not matched to a gene. The CDR3 extends over 17 amino acids. Germline V gene sequence: CDR1 KGHSH, CDR2 LQKENI. This chain's CDR3 is CASSQTGSSGGAFEQFF. The CDR3 DNA is TGTGCCAGCTCACAAACAGGGTCCAGCGGGGGGGCGTTTGAGCAGTTCTTC. The variable domain in full, completed from reference TRBV18 and TRBJ2-1, reads NAGVMQNPRHLVRRRGQEARLRCSPMKGHSHVYWYRQLPEEGLKFMVYLQKENIIDESGMPKERFSAEFPKEGPSILRIQQVVRGDSAAYFCASSQTGSSGGAFEQFFGPGTRLTVL.

The chain links TRBV2 to TRBJ2-5; 7 bases align to TRBD2. This CDR3 is 13 amino acids long. The germline V gene encodes CDR1 SNHLY and CDR2 FYNNEI. V lost 8 bases to trimming and J lost 9 bases; unmatched junction nucleotides: 12. The CDR3: CASLPEVGGAQYF. The CDR3 region has the DNA TGTGCCAGCCTGCCGGAGGTGGGGGGGGCCCAGTACTTC.

The V and J genes are TRBV6-6 and TRBJ1-3, with D unclear. Per germline, CDR1 MNHNY and CDR2 SVGAGI (reference sequence). There are 15 residues in the CDR3. Trimming stripped 6 bases from V and 0 bases from J, with 12 bases between. The CDR3 coding sequence is TGTGCCAGCAGGACGATTAGACTCTCTGGAAACACCATATATTTT. Encoded protein: CASRTIRLSGNTIYF.

The chain combines TRBV2 with TRBJ2-1; the D is unclear. The V end was cut by 7 bases, the J end by 4 bases, with 5 bases between. This CDR3 has 11 residues. Germline CDR1 SNHLY, CDR2 FYNNEI. DNA for the CDR3: TGTGCCAGCACTAGGTACAATGAGCAGTTCTTC. Amino acids: CASTRYNEQFF.

The rearrangement links TRBV7-2 to TRBJ1-3; unclear D gene. CDR1 and CDR2 from the germline V gene are SGHTA and FQGNSA. This CDR3 has 16 amino acids. Trimming cost V 0 bases and J 0 bases, with 9 bases left between them. CDR3 loop: CASSLAGLSSGNTIYF. In DNA, the CDR3 is TGTGCCAGCAGCTTAGCAGGACTGAGCTCTGGAAACACCATATATTTT.

The CDR3 nucleotides read TGTGCCAGCAGCTTAGTCTCACAGGGGCTCGGAAACACCATATATTTT. It yields the protein CASSLVSQGLGNTIYF. The chain uses TRBV7-9 and TRBJ1-3; TRBD1 matches 7 bases. Looked up from germline, CDR1 is SEHNR and CDR2 is FQNEAQ (reference sequence). V gave up 1 base and J gave up 4 bases; unmatched junction bases: 7. The CDR3 spans 16 residues.

The chain joins TRBV18 to TRBJ2-7; TRBD1 agrees at 9 bases. Germline V CDR1 and CDR2: KGHSH, LQKENI. This CDR3 region has 14 residues. V lost 3 bases, J lost 4 bases, and 4 bases stayed unmatched. The CDR3 protein is CASSPSGQGYEQYV. The CDR3 nucleotides are TGTGCCAGCTCACCGTCCGGACAGGGGTACGAGCAGTACGTC.

The CDR3 DNA reads as TGTGCCAGCAGAAAGTCGGAACAGTACACTGAAGCTTTCTTT. It codes for CASRKSEQYTEAFF. The chain carries TRBV6-1 and TRBJ1-1; unclear D gene. V was shortened by 6 bases and J by 3 bases, with 14 bases between the two germline ends. Germline CDR1 MNHNS, CDR2 SASEGT. The CDR3 covers 14 residues.

The J gene is TRBJ1-1, the V gene TRBV13; 7 nucleotides align to TRBD1. Trimming cost V 5 bases and J 3 bases; bases outside gene matches: 6. This CDR3 has 14 residues. CDR1 is PRHDT, CDR2 FYEKMQ, per germline (reference sequence). This CDR3 reads CASSLKGAYTEAFF. DNA of the CDR3: TGTGCCAGCAGCCTCAAGGGGGCGTACACTGAAGCTTTCTTT.

The chain uses TRBV6-5 and TRBJ1-4; 9 bases line up with TRBD1. The CDR3 length is 15 residues. The V segment lost 2 bases and the J segment 5 bases; nucleotides outside the gene matches: 3. Germline V CDR1 and CDR2: MNHEY, SVGAGI. In DNA, the CDR3 is TGTGCCAGCAGTTACCGGGACAGGGCAAATGAAAAACTGTTTTTT. It yields the protein CASSYRDRANEKLFF.

The chain couples TRBV5-6 to TRBJ2-3, with 8 bases matching TRBD2. Germline CDR1 reads SGHDT; CDR2 reads YYEEEE. The CDR3 totals 18 residues. Trimming at V came to 0 bases and at J to 10 bases, leaving 19 bases not matched to a gene. CDR3 nucleotides: TGTGCCAGCAGCTTGGCGGGTGCGGGAGGCCTTATTCGTGGAGCGCAGTATTTT. Protein: CASSLAGAGGLIRGAQYF.

J is TRBJ2-7 and V is TRBV21-1; TRBD2, the table's D call, lacks a check against the DNA. TRBV21-1 is given as a pseudogene. This CDR3 is 22 amino acids long. The CDR3 sequence is CASSKLSPLGLAGGRRIYEQYV. CDR3 sequence (DNA): TGTGCCAGCAGCAAACTTTCCCCCTTGGGACTAGCGGGAGGGCGTAGGATCTACGAGCAGTACGTC.

The rearrangement joins TRBV27 to TRBJ1-1; D remains unclear. Trimming left V 4 bases short and J 11 bases short, with 14 bases between. Germline V gene data show CDR1 as MNHEY and CDR2 as SMNVEV (reference sequence). CDR3 length: 12 amino acids. The CDR3 is CASSSGRTGAFF. DNA for the CDR3: TGTGCCAGCAGTTCCGGACGGACGGGGGCTTTCTTT.

This clone has a count of ten or more. This chain links TRBV5-8 with TRBJ2-3; 7 bases line up with TRBD2. The CDR3 has 14 residues. Germline loops: CDR1 SGHTS, CDR2 YDEGEE. The V and J ends lost 7 bases and 6 bases, in that order; junction bases with no gene match: 11. CDR3 loop: CASRGRQLTDTQYF. CDR3 coding DNA: TGTGCCAGCCGCGGGAGACAGCTAACTGATACGCAGTATTTT.

The rearrangement links TRBV7-9 to TRBJ1-3; possible D gene TRBD1, 6 bases. This CDR3 spans 15 amino acids. Per germline, CDR1 SEHNR and CDR2 FQNEAQ (reference sequence). V was shortened by 5 bases and J by 0 bases, with 11 bases between the two germline ends. Here the CDR3 DNA reads TGTGCCAGCAGCCAGGGGCGGATCTCTGGAAACACCATATATTTT. Translated, it gives CASSQGRISGNTIYF. The full variable domain, in which reference TRBV7-9 and TRBJ1-3 provide the parts outside the CDR3, is DTGVSQNPRHKITKRGQNVTFRCDPISEHNRLYWYRQTLGQGPEFLTYFQNEAQLEKSRLLSDRFSAERPKGSFSTLEIQRTEQGDSAMYLCASSQGRISGNTIYFGEGSWLTVV.

The genes are TRBV2 and TRBJ1-5, with D perhaps matching TRBD1 (6 bases). The CDR3 runs 15 residues. V gave up 4 bases and J gave up 2 bases, with 12 bases separating them. The germline V gene has CDR1 SNHLY and CDR2 FYNNEI. As DNA, the CDR3 is TGTGCCAGCAGTGTAGCAGGGGCCGGCAATCAGCCCCAGCATTTT. The encoded protein is CASSVAGAGNQPQHF.

This rearrangement joins TRBV10-3 to TRBJ2-3; TRBD2 matches at 7 bases. The CDR3 loop spans 15 amino acids. V lost 0 bases and J lost 6; bases outside the gene matches: 6. Germline CDR1 is ENHRY and CDR2 is SYGVKD. CDR3 residues: CAISESRLAADTQYF. CDR3 nucleotide sequence: TGTGCCATCAGTGAGTCGAGACTAGCAGCTGATACGCAGTATTTT.

The chain employs TRBV28 and TRBJ2-2; maybe TRBD1 (6 bases). The CDR3 consists of 16 residues. The V end was cut by 6 bases, the J end by 2 bases, with 16 bases between. Germline CDR1 reads MDHEN; CDR2 reads SYDVKM. CDR3 protein: CASRRAGALNTGELFF. The CDR3 DNA follows: TGTGCCAGCAGAAGGGCAGGGGCCCTTAACACCGGGGAGCTGTTTTTT.

This chain uses TRBV18 with TRBJ2-1; D remains ambiguous. The CDR3 is 13 amino acids. In germline, CDR1 is KGHSH, CDR2 LQKENI. The V and J ends lost 3 bases and 10 bases respectively, with 13 bases between them. Written as DNA, the CDR3 is TGTGCCAGCTCACCGCCTGACACGTACGAGCAGTTCTTC. It specifies CASSPPDTYEQFF.

This clone came up a few times. This chain links TRBV11-2 with TRBJ2-3, with 7 bases that match TRBD2. V lost 3 bases to trimming and J lost 2 bases; unmatched junction nucleotides: 8. Per germline, CDR1 SGHAT and CDR2 FQNNGV. The CDR3 has 16 amino acids. The chain's CDR3 is CASSFRRGSFTDTQYF. In DNA form, the CDR3 reads TGTGCCAGCAGCTTCCGACGCGGGAGCTTCACAGATACGCAGTATTTT.

This sequence joins TRBV5-1 and TRBJ1-1, with TRBD1 matching 9 bases. V lost 4 bases to trimming and J lost 1 base; unmatched junction nucleotides: 5. The CDR3 contains 15 residues. The germline V gene encodes CDR1 SGHRS and CDR2 YFSETQ. The CDR3 loop reads CASSHPQGANTEAFF. DNA for the CDR3: TGCGCCAGCAGCCACCCACAGGGGGCGAACACTGAAGCTTTCTTT.